This T cell receptor (beta chain) comes out of a study of cytomegalovirus exposure and HLA in healthy donors. Vbeta (60) and Jbeta (13) primers were used in the PCR. Measured with immunoSEQ multiplex PCR; TCRdb has only the in-frame clones, and not every one. The table has roughly 180,000 clones, around three quarters seen once. This clone was observed a handful of times. Sequenced material: PBMCs. This TCR was recovered from a woman aged 25 to 39 in good health and CMV-seronegative.

CDR3 region: CASSHGGGVTEAFF. CDR3 coding DNA: TGTGCCAGCAGCCACGGAGGTGGGGTCACTGAAGCTTTCTTT. This chain joins TRBV9 and TRBJ1-1; D unresolved. V was shortened by 4 bases and J by 4 bases, with 14 bases between the two germline ends. Germline CDR1 reads SGDLS; CDR2 reads YYNGEE. The CDR3 has 14 residues.